These 27 T cell receptor beta chains came from one sample sequenced in a study of naive and memory T cell subsets. The study's findings and limits: A few larger clonotypes appeared in naive repertoires, especially CD8, possibly memory cells re-expressing CD45RA.

Two oligonucleotides, mixed equimolar, formed the beta constant-region primer covering TRBC1 and TRBC2. The ligated cDNA underwent four PCR rounds using SP2 and nested alpha and beta constant-region primers. TCRdb independently ran MiXCR on the UMI-ligation and nested PCR reads; one entry per CDR3 protein. The sample consists of roughly 150,000 distinct CDR3 sequences, under 25% of them appearing once. Their antigens remain unidentified. Material for sequencing was naive CD4+ T cells from blood. These receptors were collected from a human donor in good health.

This clonotype was picked up a small number of times. The V call is TRBV29-1, the J call TRBJ2-1; possible D gene TRBD2, 5 bases. The V end was cut by 3 bases, the J end by 2 bases, with 11 bases between. Germline V CDR1 and CDR2: SQVTM, ANQGSEA. The CDR3 is 14 residues long. The CDR3 DNA is TGCAGCGTTGACGAAGCGGTTACCTACAATGAGCAGTTCTTC. Protein: CSVDEAVTYNEQFF.

A few counts support this clonotype. The chain links TRBV12-3 or TRBV12-4 to TRBJ2-4, with D perhaps given as TRBD1 or TRBD2 (5 bases each). V lost 5 bases, J lost 6 bases, and 14 bases lay in between. The CDR3 extends over 14 amino acids. The CDR3 DNA reads TGTGCCAGCAGTCTCATGGGACGTGGAAACATTCAGTACTTC. Translated: CASSLMGRGNIQYF.

This clonotype was detected many times. The CDR3 bases are TGTGCCAGCAGGGACCCCCCGGTCTACGAGCAGTACTTC. Amino acid sequence: CASRDPPVYEQYF. The J gene is TRBJ2-7, the V gene TRBV6-6; no clear D. The CDR3 has 13 amino acids. Germline CDR1 MNHNY, CDR2 SVGAGI (reference sequence). The V end was cut by 6 bases, the J end by 3 bases, with 12 bases between.

This clonotype was found many times. The chain recombines TRBV29-1 with TRBJ2-1, with 12 bases matching TRBD2. The CDR3 sequence is 13 residues long. Germline trimming cut 6 bases from V and 4 bases from J; bases unmatched to any gene: 1. The germline gives CDR1 SQVTM, CDR2 ANQGSEA. The CDR3 bases are TGCAGCGTCGGGACTAGCGGGTACAATGAGCAGTTCTTC. Its translation: CSVGTSGYNEQFF.

The sample holds many counts of this clonotype. The rearrangement uses TRBV7-2 and TRBJ2-7; 9 positions match TRBD1. CDR1 is SGHTA, CDR2 FQGNSA, per germline. J gave up 3 bases and V 6 bases, and 3 bases lay outside the gene matches. The CDR3 runs 13 residues. CDR3 region: CASSRDRDYEQYF. The CDR3, as DNA: TGTGCCAGCAGTAGGGACAGGGACTACGAGCAGTACTTC.

This chain joins TRBV7-9 and TRBJ2-3; possibly TRBD1 or TRBD2 for D (5 bases each). Trimming took off 1 base at V and 2 bases at J, with 19 bases between the two ends. CDR3 size: 18 residues. The germline V gene has CDR1 SEHNR and CDR2 FQNEAQ (reference sequence). The CDR3 spells CASSLGGTSKAFTDTQYF. In DNA, the CDR3 is TGTGCCAGCAGCTTAGGGGGGACCAGCAAAGCATTCACAGATACGCAGTATTTT.

There are a few counts of this clonotype. The rearrangement links TRBV12-3 or TRBV12-4 to TRBJ2-3, with 15 bases matching TRBD2. The junction had 8 bases not matched to a gene; V was cut back by 5 bases and J by 2 bases. The CDR3 sequence is 18 residues long. CDR3 sequence (DNA): TGTGCCAGCAGTCCTCCGGGACTAGCGGGAGGCCACACAGATACGCAGTATTTT. Translating gives CASSPPGLAGGHTDTQYF.

This clonotype was picked up many times. The rearrangement uses TRBV29-1 and TRBJ2-7; D remains unclear. The ends were cut back, 3 bases at V and 1 base at J, with 4 bases in the middle. Germline CDR1 SQVTM, CDR2 ANQGSEA. The CDR3 consists of 11 residues. The CDR3 is CSVEKSYEQYF. DNA for the CDR3: TGCAGCGTTGAGAAGTCCTACGAGCAGTACTTC.

The chain links TRBV6-5 to TRBJ1-2; D gene uncertain. The CDR3 has 13 amino acids. The V end was cut by 7 bases, the J end by 4 bases, with 13 bases between. Germline CDR1 MNHEY, CDR2 SVGAGI. CDR3 loop: CASNRAGLYGYTF. CDR3 nucleotides: TGTGCCAGCAATAGGGCCGGGCTCTATGGCTACACCTTC.

In this sample, this clonotype turned up a few times. The rearrangement links TRBV12-3 or TRBV12-4 to TRBJ1-1; D remains unclear. V lost 6 bases to trimming and J lost 4 bases, with 18 bases between them. This CDR3 region has 15 residues. The CDR3 region has the DNA TGTGCCAGCAGCCCTCTATCCGGCGCCGCCACTGAAGCTTTCTTT. This gives the protein CASSPLSGAATEAFF.

In its sample, this clonotype was seen a few times. The junction departs from the called germline gene at one end, perhaps through a read error. The rearrangement uses TRBV2 and TRBJ2-7, with TRBD1 identical over 7 bases. Germline V gene data show CDR1 as SNHLY and CDR2 as FYNNEI. The CDR3 covers 12 residues. In nucleotides, the CDR3 is TGTGCCAGCAGCGAAGACAGGGACGAGCAGTACTTC. It codes for CASSEDRDEQYF.

The chain couples TRBV28 to TRBJ2-1; 9 nucleotides match TRBD1. The junction had 4 bases not matched to a gene; V was cut back by 2 bases and J by 11 bases. Germline values: CDR1 MDHEN, CDR2 SYDVKM. The CDR3 covers 13 residues. The CDR3 coding sequence is TGTGCCAGCAGTTTAACAGGGGGCTCTAAGCAGTTCTTC. The encoded protein is CASSLTGGSKQFF.

This clonotype was detected only a few times. The rearrangement links TRBV6-2 or TRBV6-3 to TRBJ1-5; D is possibly TRBD1 (6 bases). The length of the CDR3 is 15 residues. Trimming took 2 bases from V and 6 from J, leaving 14 bases between them. CDR1 is MNHEY and CDR2 is SVGEGT in the germline V gene. CDR3 coding DNA: TGTGCCAGCAGTTACGACAGGCAGCAAGGTCAGCCCCAGCATTTT. It codes for CASSYDRQQGQPQHF.

This clonotype came up a few times. This chain joins TRBV7-2 and TRBJ2-1; 10 positions match TRBD1. The germline V gene has CDR1 SGHTA and CDR2 FQGNSA. The CDR3 runs 15 residues. V lost 5 bases and J lost 7; bases outside the gene matches: 8. CDR3 sequence reads: CASSPGQGGRNEQFF. CDR3 nucleotide sequence: TGTGCCAGCAGCCCAGGACAGGGGGGGAGGAATGAGCAGTTCTTC.

The chain carries TRBV10-3 and TRBJ2-7; 9 bases match TRBD2. CDR1 is ENHRY, CDR2 SYGVKD, per germline. The CDR3 has 16 residues. V dropped 0 bases and J dropped 0; count of bases not matched to a gene: 3. Here the CDR3 reads CAISESVAGDSYEQYF. The CDR3 region has the DNA TGTGCCATCAGTGAGTCGGTAGCGGGAGACTCCTACGAGCAGTACTTC.

In this sample, this clonotype turned up many times. V gene TRBV15 combines with J gene TRBJ2-3; the match to TRBD2 covers 9 bases. The CDR3 is made up of 16 amino acids. Germline V CDR1 and CDR2: LNHNV, YYDKDF (reference sequence). The V and J ends lost 3 bases and 6 bases, in that order; junction bases with no gene match: 10. CDR3 loop: CATSRGSSGIRDTQYF. The DNA for the CDR3 is TGTGCCACCAGCAGGGGATCTAGCGGGATCCGGGATACGCAGTATTTT.

CDR3 in amino acids: CSARLPTGGHNEQFF. The CDR3 DNA is TGCAGTGCTAGGCTCCCGACAGGGGGCCACAATGAGCAGTTCTTC. The rearrangement uses TRBV20-1 and TRBJ2-1, with 10 bases matching TRBD1. The V gene's germline CDR1 is DFQATT and CDR2 SNEGSKA (reference sequence). This CDR3 is built from 15 residues. Losses at the gene ends were 3 bases for V and 5 bases for J; bases not matched to a gene: 7.

V gene TRBV5-1 combines with J gene TRBJ2-1, with 7 bases fitting TRBD1. This CDR3 contains 16 residues. Germline V gene lookup returns CDR1 SGHRS and CDR2 YFSETQ. The junction had 15 bases not matched to a gene; V was cut back by 4 bases and J by 8 bases. CDR3: CASSPRDSGDGHEQFF. CDR3 nucleotides: TGCGCCAGCAGCCCGAGGGACAGCGGAGACGGGCATGAGCAGTTCTTC.

The chain combines TRBV20-1 with TRBJ1-1; weak D call: TRBD1 (6 bases). CDR1 and CDR2 (germline): DFQATT, SNEGSKA (reference sequence). Trimming took off 3 bases at V and 1 base at J, with 12 bases between the two ends. The CDR3 is made up of 14 amino acids. The CDR3 is CSARGGGGNTEAFF. The DNA of the CDR3 is TGCAGTGCTAGGGGGGGCGGAGGGAACACTGAAGCTTTCTTT.

The table lists this clonotype with a few counts. The chain uses TRBV12-3 or TRBV12-4 and TRBJ2-3, with 8 bases aligning to TRBD2. V shed 6 bases, J shed 1 base, and the junction held 3 bases outside the gene matches. There are 14 residues in the CDR3. DNA of the CDR3: TGTGCCAGCAGATCGACTAGCGGCACAGATACGCAGTATTTT. Translation: CASRSTSGTDTQYF.

The chain uses TRBV20-1 and TRBJ2-3; D ambiguous. Germline V CDR1 and CDR2: DFQATT, SNEGSKA (reference sequence). Trimming took off 0 bases at V and 3 bases at J, with 10 bases between the two ends. This CDR3 is 14 amino acids long. The CDR3: CSARDRVKTDTQYF. The CDR3 DNA follows: TGCAGTGCTAGAGATAGGGTAAAAACAGATACGCAGTATTTT.

V is TRBV6-5 and J is TRBJ1-2, with a possible D match to TRBD1 (6 bases). Germline CDR1 is MNHEY and CDR2 is SVGAGI. The length of the CDR3 is 13 residues. V dropped 1 base and J dropped 6 bases, with 9 bases sitting between them. CDR3 DNA: TGTGCCAGCAGTTACTTACAGGGCCATGGCTACACCTTC. Translated: CASSYLQGHGYTF.

V usage is TRBV12-3 or TRBV12-4 and J usage is TRBJ1-1; no clear D. Trimming pared 3 bases from V and 3 bases from J, leaving 8 bases between. The CDR3 has 13 amino acids. The CDR3 sequence is CASSLVRHTEAFF. CDR3 nucleotides: TGTGCCAGCAGTTTGGTCCGACACACTGAAGCTTTCTTT.

This clonotype was observed a few times. The V gene is TRBV9, the J gene TRBJ2-6; D possibly corresponds to TRBD2 (5 bases). The CDR3 spans 16 residues. V was clipped by 4 bases and J by 2 bases, with 13 bases between them. Germline V gene data show CDR1 as SGDLS and CDR2 as YYNGEE. CDR3 in amino acids: CASSPPRGPGANVLTF. The CDR3 DNA is TGTGCCAGCAGCCCCCCCCGCGGGCCTGGGGCCAACGTCCTGACTTTC.

V and J are TRBV29-1 and TRBJ2-3, with 12 bases lining up with TRBD2. CDR3 length: 14 residues. Germline-derived CDR1 and CDR2 are SQVTM and ANQGSEA. Losses at the gene ends were 5 bases for V and 3 bases for J; bases not matched to a gene: 3. The DNA of the CDR3 is TGCAGCGTTTCCACTAGCGGGAGGACAGATACGCAGTATTTT. Translated, it gives CSVSTSGRTDTQYF.

This clonotype came up a few times. The chain carries TRBV7-9 and TRBJ2-3; D ambiguous. Germline-derived CDR1 and CDR2 are SEHNR and FQNEAQ (reference sequence). This CDR3 spans 19 amino acids. V was pared by 1 base and J by 10 bases, with 30 bases between. CDR3 sequence (DNA): TGTGCCAGCAGCTTAGAACGGCCAGGTGTTGGTTGGCCCACAGCCCCGCAGTATTTT. Protein: CASSLERPGVGWPTAPQYF. Variable domain in full (rest from reference TRBV7-9 and TRBJ2-3): DTGVSQNPRHKITKRGQNVTFRCDPISEHNRLYWYRQTLGQGPEFLTYFQNEAQLEKSRLLSDRFSAERPKGSFSTLEIQRTEQGDSAMYLCASSLERPGVGWPTAPQYFGPGTRLTVL.

Many counts were recorded for this clonotype. The rearrangement links TRBV30 to TRBJ2-1, with TRBD2 identical over 11 bases. Germline-derived CDR1 and CDR2 are GTSNPN and SVGIG (reference sequence). The CDR3 extends over 15 amino acids. V lost 1 base, J lost 7 bases, and 6 bases stayed unmatched. CDR3 sequence: CAWSGATSGVNEQFF. The CDR3 DNA reads TGTGCCTGGAGTGGGGCGACTAGCGGGGTAAATGAGCAGTTCTTC.